Shown below are 28 T cell receptor beta chains from a single sample sequenced in a study of blood T cell repertoires in COVID-19. Clones were sequenced by immunoSEQ multiplex PCR, and TCRdb holds only the in-frame ones, with some missing. The table has approximately 120,000 clones, approximately 87% seen once; the top ten hold 7.6%. The sample comprised peripheral blood. The receptors shown here come from a man aged 45-65 years with acute or convalescent COVID-19.

CDR3 coding DNA: TGCGCCAGCAGCTTCGGGACTAGCGGGACCCATAGCACAGATACGCAGTATTTT. Translation gives CASSFGTSGTHSTDTQYF. The genes are TRBV5-1 and TRBJ2-3; 13 nucleotides line up with TRBD2. This CDR3 is 18 amino acids long. The V segment lost 2 bases and the J segment 0 bases; nucleotides outside the gene matches: 6. Per the germline V gene, CDR1 is SGHRS and CDR2 is YFSETQ.

This rearrangement joins TRBV2 to TRBJ1-4; maybe TRBD1 (5 bases). CDR1 SNHLY and CDR2 FYNNEI come from the germline V gene. V was pared by 5 bases and J by 0 bases, with 13 bases between. The CDR3 is 16 residues long. This CDR3 is CASSLGRAATNEKLFF. In DNA form, the CDR3 reads TGTGCCAGCAGTCTGGGCAGGGCTGCAACTAATGAAAAACTGTTTTTT.

The chain carries TRBV5-5 and TRBJ1-1; 10 bases align to TRBD1. The V gene end was trimmed by 4 bases and the J gene end by 3 bases; junction bases not matched to a gene: 9. Germline V gives CDR1 SGHKS, CDR2 YYEKEE (reference sequence). The CDR3 is 16 residues long. For the CDR3, the DNA is TGTGCCAGCAGCAGCCGGGACAGGGGAATGGACACTGAAGCTTTCTTT. This gives the protein CASSSRDRGMDTEAFF.

The J gene is TRBJ2-1, the V gene TRBV2; the match to TRBD2 covers 11 bases. V lost 4 bases to trimming and J lost 9 bases; unmatched junction nucleotides: 11. The CDR3 extends over 16 amino acids. Germline CDR1 reads SNHLY; CDR2 reads FYNNEI. CDR3 protein: CASSVQSSGRSGEQFF. Here the CDR3 DNA reads TGTGCCAGCAGTGTTCAGTCTAGCGGGAGGAGTGGTGAGCAGTTCTTC.

This chain joins TRBV30 and TRBJ1-5, with TRBD1 matching over 8 bases. The CDR3 length is 15 residues. Germline CDR1 is GTSNPN and CDR2 is SVGIG (reference sequence). The V segment lost 2 bases and the J segment 3 bases; nucleotides outside the gene matches: 6. The CDR3: CAWSPGQAYNQPQHF. DNA for the CDR3: TGTGCCTGGAGTCCGGGACAGGCTTACAATCAGCCCCAGCATTTT.

The rearrangement uses TRBV5-1 and TRBJ2-3; D possibly corresponds to TRBD2 (6 bases). Per the germline V gene, CDR1 is SGHRS and CDR2 is YFSETQ. Between the trimmed V and J ends, which lost 4 bases and 1 base, there was a span of 13 bases. The CDR3 loop spans 15 amino acids. CDR3 sequence reads: CASSPGTGGTDTQYF. In nucleotides, the CDR3 is TGCGCCAGCAGCCCCGGTACGGGGGGCACAGATACGCAGTATTTT.

The chain joins TRBV18 to TRBJ1-2, with TRBD1 identical over 10 bases. Germline V gene sequence: CDR1 KGHSH, CDR2 LQKENI. The CDR3 runs to 15 residues. V lost 3 bases, J lost 4 bases, and 5 bases stayed unmatched. CDR3 residues: CASSPTGQGSYGYTF. The CDR3 DNA reads as TGTGCCAGCTCACCCACGGGACAGGGGTCCTATGGCTACACCTTC.

The chain uses TRBV15 and TRBJ1-3; 7 bases map to TRBD1. Germline V gene data show CDR1 as LNHNV and CDR2 as YYDKDF (reference sequence). The V gene end was trimmed by 0 bases and the J gene end by 1 base; junction bases not matched to a gene: 9. The CDR3 consists of 18 residues. The CDR3: CATSRDGPGGRSGNTIYF. CDR3 coding DNA: TGTGCCACCAGCAGAGATGGGCCAGGGGGACGGTCTGGAAACACCATATATTTT. The full variable domain, rest sourced from reference TRBV15 and TRBJ1-3, is DAMVIQNPRYQVTQFGKPVTLSCSQTLNHNVMYWYQQKSSQAPKLLFHYYDKDFNNEADTPDNFQSRRPNTSFCFLDIRSPGLGDTAMYLCATSRDGPGGRSGNTIYFGEGSWLTVV.

V gene TRBV24-1 combines with J gene TRBJ2-1; TRBD1 agrees at 9 bases. The germline CDR1 and CDR2 sequences are KGHDR and SFDVKD. After removal of 3 bases from V and 6 bases from J, the junction contained 8 bases not matched to a gene. CDR3 length: 16 amino acids. The CDR3 nucleotides read TGTGCCACCAGTGATCCGGGACAGGGAAGAGGCAATGAGCAGTTCTTC. Its protein product is CATSDPGQGRGNEQFF.

This clone showed up just once. The gene calls are TRBV9 and TRBJ1-2, with D possibly being TRBD1 (6 bases). The CDR3 runs to 14 residues. The V gene lost 4 bases and the J gene lost 8 bases, with 18 bases spanning the gap. Germline V CDR1 and CDR2: SGDLS, YYNGEE. CDR3 sequence reads: CASSLQGNSGGYTF. For the CDR3, the DNA is TGTGCCAGCAGCCTACAGGGAAACAGTGGGGGCTACACCTTC.

The rearrangement links TRBV7-8 to TRBJ2-7, with a possible D match to TRBD2 (5 bases). This CDR3 is built from 15 residues. V was clipped by 5 bases and J by 0 bases, with 14 bases between them. Germline CDR1 is SGHVS and CDR2 is FQNEAQ. The CDR3 here is CASSAGGSFSYEQYF. The CDR3 DNA sequence: TGTGCCAGCAGCGCCGGAGGTTCATTCTCCTACGAGCAGTACTTC.

The V call is TRBV27, the J call TRBJ1-2, with D possibly matching TRBD1 (6 bases). Deletions cut 6 bases from V and 0 bases from J, with 14 bases between. Germline V gene lookup returns CDR1 MNHEY and CDR2 SMNVEV (reference sequence). This CDR3 is 15 amino acids long. Here the CDR3 reads CASSPGQLPNYGYTF. In nucleotides, the CDR3 is TGTGCCAGCAGCCCCGGACAGCTTCCTAACTATGGCTACACCTTC.

V is TRBV4-3 and J is TRBJ1-2; 8 bases align to TRBD1. The CDR3 length is 15 residues. Per the germline V gene, CDR1 is LGHNA and CDR2 is YSLEER. The J segment lost 7 bases and the V segment lost 1 base, leaving 8 bases of the junction unmatched. The CDR3 DNA reads TGCGCCAGCAGCCAAGCTGGGCAGGGGGCTGGTGGCTACACCTTC. It specifies CASSQAGQGAGGYTF.

The chain links TRBV7-2 to TRBJ2-3, with D tentatively TRBD2 (6 bases). The CDR3 runs 15 residues. The germline gives CDR1 SGHTA, CDR2 FQGNSA. Trimming cost V 5 bases and J 1 base, with 13 bases left between them. CDR3 protein: CASSNTWGGTDTQYF. CDR3 coding DNA: TGTGCCAGCAGCAACACGTGGGGGGGCACAGATACGCAGTATTTT.

This clone was counted a single time. The V gene is TRBV6-5, the J gene TRBJ2-7, with 9 bases matching TRBD2. J gave up 6 bases and V 2 bases, and 5 bases lay outside the gene matches. This CDR3 contains 14 residues. Looked up from germline, CDR1 is MNHEY and CDR2 is SVGAGI. CDR3 region: CASSYAGGTFEQYF. The CDR3 DNA sequence: TGTGCCAGCAGTTACGCGGGAGGGACTTTCGAGCAGTACTTC.

The V gene is TRBV7-2, the J gene TRBJ2-1, with no clear D. Between the trimmed V and J ends, which lost 1 base and 9 bases, there was a span of 7 bases. Germline V lookup: CDR1 SGHTA, CDR2 FQGNSA. CDR3 length equals 12 residues. CDR3 coding DNA: TGTGCCAGCAGCTTAGACAGAAGTGAGCAGTTCTTC. Translation: CASSLDRSEQFF.

V and J are TRBV5-1 and TRBJ2-5; TRBD1 matches at 7 bases. This CDR3 spans 13 amino acids. Germline trimming cut 2 bases from V and 5 bases from J; bases unmatched to any gene: 3. The germline gives CDR1 SGHRS, CDR2 YFSETQ. The CDR3 protein is CASSFSTGETQYF. The CDR3 DNA reads as TGCGCCAGCAGCTTCTCGACAGGGGAGACCCAGTACTTC. The full variable domain, rest sourced from reference TRBV5-1 and TRBJ2-5, is KAGVTQTPRYLIKTRGQQVTLSCSPISGHRSVSWYQQTPGQGLQFLFEYFSETQRNKGNFPGRFSGRQFSNSRSEMNVSTLELGDSALYLCASSFSTGETQYFGPGTRLLVL.

V and J are TRBV7-9 and TRBJ2-7; 8 bases are a match to TRBD2. CDR1 and CDR2 (germline): SEHNR, FQNEAQ (reference sequence). The CDR3 covers 14 residues. V was clipped by 4 bases and J by 9 bases; unmatched bases: 11. As DNA, the CDR3 is TGTGCCAGCAGCTCGACTAGCGACCTACCGGGGCAGTACTTC. It yields the protein CASSSTSDLPGQYF.

The DNA for the CDR3 is TGTGCCAGCAGCGTAGGACCCCAGGCCAATCAGCCCCAGCATTTT. Amino acid sequence: CASSVGPQANQPQHF. The V gene is TRBV9, the J gene TRBJ1-5, with unresolved D. The V gene lost 0 bases and the J gene lost 3 bases, with 10 bases spanning the gap. In germline, CDR1 is SGDLS, CDR2 YYNGEE. The CDR3 loop spans 15 amino acids.

DNA of the CDR3: TGTGCCTGGACCAACAGGGACACTGAAGCTTTCTTT. Translation: CAWTNRDTEAFF. The rearrangement uses TRBV30 and TRBJ1-1, with TRBD1 as a possible D gene (6 bases). The V end was cut by 4 bases, the J end by 3 bases, with 9 bases between. The CDR3 has 12 amino acids. Per germline, CDR1 GTSNPN and CDR2 SVGIG (reference sequence).

The genes are TRBV7-9 and TRBJ1-2; no reliable D call. V lost 1 base and J lost 2, with 5 bases in between. The germline gives CDR1 SEHNR, CDR2 FQNEAQ (reference sequence). This CDR3 is built from 13 residues. DNA for the CDR3: TGTGCCAGCAGCTTAGTACAGAACTATGGCTACACCTTC. The encoded protein is CASSLVQNYGYTF.

V is TRBV19 and J is TRBJ2-3, with 10 bases identical to TRBD1. Germline V gives CDR1 LNHDA, CDR2 SQIVND (reference sequence). V shed 4 bases, J shed 4 bases, and the junction held 11 bases outside the gene matches. The CDR3 is made up of 17 amino acids. Here the CDR3 reads CASSRLGETGGADTQYF. CDR3 DNA: TGTGCCAGTAGTAGGTTAGGGGAGACAGGGGGCGCAGATACGCAGTATTTT.

The V and J genes are TRBV30 and TRBJ1-3; a possible D gene is TRBD1 (6 bases). From germline, CDR1 is GTSNPN and CDR2 SVGIG (reference sequence). The CDR3 consists of 13 residues. The V and J ends lost 5 bases and 6 bases respectively, with 14 bases between them. This CDR3 is CAWGQGRENTIYF. In DNA form, the CDR3 reads TGTGCCTGGGGCCAGGGGAGAGAAAACACCATATATTTT.

The rearrangement uses TRBV19 and TRBJ1-1, with 8 bases aligning to TRBD1. There are 17 residues in the CDR3. The germline V gene encodes CDR1 LNHDA and CDR2 SQIVND (reference sequence). V gave up 5 bases and J gave up 4 bases; unmatched junction bases: 15. CDR3 loop: CASSSPRGQGVSTEAFF. CDR3 DNA sequence: TGTGCCAGTAGTTCCCCCCGTGGACAGGGAGTGAGCACTGAAGCTTTCTTT.

The V and J genes are TRBV7-9 and TRBJ1-1, with 7 bases that match TRBD1. The germline V gene encodes CDR1 SEHNR and CDR2 FQNEAQ (reference sequence). This CDR3 contains 12 residues. V gave up 5 bases and J gave up 10 bases; unmatched junction bases: 7. As DNA, the CDR3 is TGTGCCAGCAGCCCGGGACAGACGACAGCTTTCTTT. Translating it yields CASSPGQTTAFF.

This clone was seen just once. The chain joins TRBV21-1 to TRBJ2-5; the D segment call TRBD2 is taken from the table without a DNA check. TRBV21-1 has pseudogene status. This CDR3 has 16 amino acids. CDR3 in DNA: TGTGCCAGCAGCAAGGGAGGGGGGTTTCTGGAAGAGACCCAGTACTTC. It encodes CASSKGGGFLEETQYF.

V and J are TRBV7-9 and TRBJ1-4; no firm D call. The CDR3 covers 14 residues. The V end was cut by 2 bases, the J end by 5 bases, with 9 bases between. Germline V gene sequence: CDR1 SEHNR, CDR2 FQNEAQ (reference sequence). This CDR3 is CASSLSTDNEKLFF. CDR3 DNA: TGTGCCAGCAGCTTATCAACAGACAATGAAAAACTGTTTTTT.

The chain employs TRBV7-9 and TRBJ2-1; 11 bases align to TRBD2. Trimming took 2 bases from V and 6 from J; bases not matched to a gene: 6. The CDR3 extends over 16 amino acids. Germline-derived CDR1 and CDR2 are SEHNR and FQNEAQ (reference sequence). In DNA form, the CDR3 reads TGTGCCAGCAGCTTATTTCGGCTAGCGGGAGGCAATGAGCAGTTCTTC. Residues: CASSLFRLAGGNEQFF.